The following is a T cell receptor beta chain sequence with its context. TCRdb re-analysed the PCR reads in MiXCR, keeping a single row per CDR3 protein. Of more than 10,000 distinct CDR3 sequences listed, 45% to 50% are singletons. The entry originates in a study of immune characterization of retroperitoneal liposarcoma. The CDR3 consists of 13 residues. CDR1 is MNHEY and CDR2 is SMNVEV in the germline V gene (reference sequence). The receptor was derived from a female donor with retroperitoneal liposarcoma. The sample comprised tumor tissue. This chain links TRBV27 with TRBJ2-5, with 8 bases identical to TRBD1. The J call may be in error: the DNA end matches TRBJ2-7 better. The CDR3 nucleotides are TGTGCCAGCAGTTATACAGGGGGAAACGAGCAGTACTTC. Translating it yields CASSYTGGNEQYF.